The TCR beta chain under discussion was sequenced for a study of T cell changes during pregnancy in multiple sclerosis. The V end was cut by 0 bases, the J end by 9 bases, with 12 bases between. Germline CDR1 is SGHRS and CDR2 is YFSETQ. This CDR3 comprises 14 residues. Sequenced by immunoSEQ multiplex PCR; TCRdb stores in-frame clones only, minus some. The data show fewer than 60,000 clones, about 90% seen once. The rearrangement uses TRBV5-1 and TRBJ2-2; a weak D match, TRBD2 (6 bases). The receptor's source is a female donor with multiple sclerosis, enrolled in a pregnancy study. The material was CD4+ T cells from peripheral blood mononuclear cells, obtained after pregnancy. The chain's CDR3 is CASSLGRGSRELFF. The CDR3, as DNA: TGCGCCAGCAGCTTGGGGCGGGGTTCCCGGGAGCTGTTTTTT.